Following are 24 T cell receptor beta chains from one sample sequenced in a study of T cell responses to AZD1222 COVID-19 vaccine. Measured with immunoSEQ multiplex PCR; TCRdb has only the in-frame clones, and not every one. The table has about 120,000 clones, around 89% seen once. The sequencing here drew on peripheral blood, taken on day 0 of MenACWY control vaccination. The receptors were sampled from an adult in good health.

This chain links TRBV7-2 with TRBJ2-2; D perhaps matches TRBD2 (5 bases). From germline, CDR1 is SGHTA and CDR2 FQGNSA. CDR3 size: 14 residues. Trimming cost V 0 bases and J 6 bases, with 8 bases left between them. The CDR3: CASSLAGVSGELFF. The DNA for the CDR3 is TGTGCCAGCAGCTTAGCGGGAGTGTCCGGGGAGCTGTTTTTT.

This clone was seen once. This chain joins TRBV6-5 and TRBJ1-6, with TRBD1 as a possible D gene (5 bases). The CDR3 length is 16 residues. Germline V gives CDR1 MNHEY, CDR2 SVGAGI. V lost 0 bases and J lost 4, with 10 bases in between. CDR3 in amino acids: CASSYSKGLYNSPLHF. CDR3 nucleotides: TGTGCCAGCAGTTACTCGAAGGGGTTATATAATTCACCCCTCCACTTT.

The chain is built from TRBV18 and TRBJ1-2; D is unresolved. The germline gives CDR1 KGHSH, CDR2 LQKENI. The CDR3 is 11 amino acids. Deletions cut 8 bases from V and 6 bases from J, with 10 bases between. CDR3 bases: TGTGCCAGCGCGTCAGACAATGGCTACACCTTC. Encoded protein: CASASDNGYTF.

V is TRBV6-1 and J is TRBJ1-6; D remains ambiguous. The CDR3 consists of 15 residues. The V gene lost 2 bases and the J gene lost 6 bases, with 11 bases spanning the gap. Germline V gene sequence: CDR1 MNHNS, CDR2 SASEGT. CDR3: CASSERELGNSPLHF. The CDR3 DNA is TGTGCCAGCAGTGAAAGGGAATTGGGTAATTCACCCCTCCACTTT.

This clone was found once. The rearrangement links TRBV19 to TRBJ1-1; D is possibly TRBD1 (5 bases). V lost 5 bases and J lost 7, with 11 bases in between. This CDR3 spans 12 amino acids. The V gene's germline CDR1 is LNHDA and CDR2 SQIVND (reference sequence). For the CDR3, the DNA is TGTGCCAGTAGTCATGGCGGGGGTGAAGCTTTCTTT. As protein: CASSHGGGEAFF.

V gene TRBV29-1 combines with J gene TRBJ2-5; 8 bases are a match to TRBD1. Germline assignment: CDR1 SQVTM and CDR2 ANQGSEA. The CDR3 sequence is 16 residues long. Germline trimming cut 0 bases from V and 2 bases from J; bases unmatched to any gene: 8. CDR3 in DNA: TGCAGCGTTGAAGATTCCGGGACAGGACCGCAAGAGACCCAGTACTTC. Protein: CSVEDSGTGPQETQYF. Variable domain in full (rest from reference TRBV29-1 and TRBJ2-5): SAVISQKPSRDICQRGTSLTIQCQVDSQVTMMFWYRQQPGQSLTLIATANQGSEATYESGFVIDKFPISRPNLTFSTLTVSNMSPEDSSIYLCSVEDSGTGPQETQYFGPGTRLLVL.

The V and J genes are TRBV7-2 and TRBJ1-5; TRBD1 might be the D (6 bases). V was clipped by 5 bases and J by 5 bases, with 13 bases between them. CDR1 and CDR2 (germline): SGHTA, FQGNSA. The CDR3 sequence is 14 residues long. DNA of the CDR3: TGTGCCAGCAGCCCAGGGGCCGTTCATCAGCCCCAGCATTTT. Translated, it gives CASSPGAVHQPQHF.

The chain links TRBV5-8 to TRBJ1-3; possible D gene TRBD1, 5 bases. CDR1 SGHTS and CDR2 YDEGEE come from the germline V gene. The CDR3 consists of 15 residues. Trimming left V 4 bases short and J 4 bases short, with 15 bases between. The CDR3, as DNA: TGTGCCAGCAGCATTAGGGCAGGGCTAGGAAACACCATATATTTT. Its translation: CASSIRAGLGNTIYF. Looking up the rest from reference TRBV5-8 and TRBJ1-3 gives the full variable domain: EAGVTQSPTHLIKTRGQQATLRCSPISGHTSVYWYQQALGLGLQFLLWYDEGEERNRGNFPPRFSGRQFPNYSSELNVNALELEDSALYLCASSIRAGLGNTIYFGEGSWLTVV.

The rearrangement uses TRBV6-2 or TRBV6-3 and TRBJ2-2; no clear D. V was shortened by 3 bases and J by 1 base, with 24 bases between the two germline ends. This CDR3 is built from 20 residues. CDR1 is MNHEY and CDR2 is SVGEGT in the germline V gene. CDR3 residues: CASSYSTFETQQENTGELFF. CDR3 bases: TGTGCCAGCAGTTATTCGACTTTCGAAACGCAACAAGAGAACACCGGGGAGCTGTTTTTT.

The J gene is TRBJ2-3, the V gene TRBV7-3; 10 bases line up with TRBD2. The V segment lost 5 bases and the J segment 4 bases; nucleotides outside the gene matches: 6. CDR3 length equals 15 residues. Germline V gene lookup returns CDR1 SGHTA and CDR2 FQGTGA. The CDR3: CASSRAGGPADTQYF. DNA for the CDR3: TGTGCCAGCAGCCGAGCGGGAGGGCCTGCAGATACGCAGTATTTT.

This chain links TRBV11-2 with TRBJ1-2; D gene uncertain. Trimming shortened V by 2 bases and J by 8 bases, and 18 bases separated the two germline ends. The CDR3 spans 15 residues. Germline values: CDR1 SGHAT, CDR2 FQNNGV. Here the CDR3 reads CASSLIREGSGGYTF. The CDR3 DNA reads TGTGCCAGCAGCTTAATACGGGAAGGGTCTGGCGGCTACACCTTC.

The chain has TRBV28 and TRBJ1-3; TRBD1 agrees at 12 bases. Germline trimming cut 7 bases from V and 1 base from J; bases unmatched to any gene: 11. CDR3 length equals 18 residues. The germline V gene encodes CDR1 MDHEN and CDR2 SYDVKM. This CDR3 reads CASIKGGTGGESGNTIYF. In DNA, the CDR3 is TGTGCCAGCATCAAGGGGGGGACAGGGGGCGAATCTGGAAACACCATATATTTT.

This sequence joins TRBV7-9 and TRBJ2-7, with D tentatively TRBD1 (6 bases). V was trimmed by 1 base and J by 7 bases, leaving 14 bases between them. Per germline, CDR1 SEHNR and CDR2 FQNEAQ (reference sequence). The CDR3 totals 14 residues. In nucleotides, the CDR3 is TGTGCCAGCAGCTTAGTGGTAGGGGGTCAGGAGCAGTACTTC. Translated, it gives CASSLVVGGQEQYF.

The CDR3 bases are TGTGCCATCAGTGAGTCCGTATCTGCCGGGGAGCTGTTTTTT. Translating it yields CAISESVSAGELFF. The rearrangement joins TRBV10-3 to TRBJ2-2, with D uncertain. This CDR3 is built from 14 residues. Germline V lookup: CDR1 ENHRY, CDR2 SYGVKD. Between the trimmed V and J ends, which lost 0 bases and 6 bases, there was a span of 8 bases.

The J gene is TRBJ2-7, the V gene TRBV27; D is undetermined. This CDR3 is 11 amino acids long. Looked up from germline, CDR1 is MNHEY and CDR2 is SMNVEV (reference sequence). V was trimmed by 4 bases and J by 1 base, leaving 2 bases between them. The CDR3 region is CASSSSYEQYF. The CDR3 DNA reads TGTGCCAGCAGTTCGTCCTACGAGCAGTACTTC.

J is TRBJ2-7 and V is TRBV6-6; 10 bases line up with TRBD2. V lost 5 bases, J lost 6 bases, and 4 bases stayed unmatched. The CDR3 is 13 residues long. The germline CDR1 and CDR2 sequences are MNHNY and SVGAGI (reference sequence). The CDR3 bases are TGTGCCAGCAGTCTAGCGGGAGAGTCCGAGCAGTACTTC. This sequence encodes CASSLAGESEQYF.

This clone appeared a single time. The V and J genes are TRBV10-3 and TRBJ2-3, with 9 bases aligning to TRBD2. From germline, CDR1 is ENHRY and CDR2 SYGVKD. Trimming at V came to 6 bases and at J to 6 bases, leaving 7 bases not matched to a gene. The CDR3 sequence is 14 residues long. The CDR3 sequence is CAISVAGVRDTQYF. The DNA of the CDR3 is TGTGCCATCAGCGTAGCGGGAGTACGGGATACGCAGTATTTT.

The chain uses TRBV12-3 or TRBV12-4 and TRBJ2-1; no reliable D call. Trimming removed 4 bases at V and 6 bases at J, with 10 bases between. This CDR3 has 13 residues. In nucleotides, the CDR3 is TGTGCCAGCAGTTACGATGCCCGCAATGAGCAGTTCTTC. Protein sequence: CASSYDARNEQFF.

The chain carries TRBV5-1 and TRBJ2-1; 13 bases line up with TRBD2. The V and J ends lost 4 bases and 8 bases, in that order; junction bases with no gene match: 6. Germline V gene lookup returns CDR1 SGHRS and CDR2 YFSETQ. The length of the CDR3 is 15 residues. The CDR3 region has the DNA TGCGCCAGCAGCGAAGGACTAGCGGGAGTGGATGAGCAGTTCTTC. Translating gives CASSEGLAGVDEQFF.

V gene TRBV11-2 combines with J gene TRBJ2-7; maybe TRBD2 (5 bases). CDR3 length: 14 amino acids. Trimming took off 2 bases at V and 0 bases at J, with 8 bases between the two ends. Per the germline V gene, CDR1 is SGHAT and CDR2 is FQNNGV. DNA for the CDR3: TGTGCCAGCAGCTTATGGAGGTCCTCCTACGAGCAGTACTTC. This gives the protein CASSLWRSSYEQYF.

This clone showed up just once. V usage is TRBV6-5 and J usage is TRBJ1-2; the match to TRBD1 covers 9 bases. Germline V gene data show CDR1 as MNHEY and CDR2 as SVGAGI. J lost 8 bases, V lost 3 bases, and 7 bases had no gene match. This CDR3 is 14 amino acids long. CDR3 sequence reads: CASSYNRGHRGYTF. The CDR3 DNA sequence: TGTGCCAGCAGTTATAACAGGGGGCATCGCGGCTACACCTTC.

The chain uses TRBV9 and TRBJ2-1; 11 nucleotides agree with TRBD2. Germline V gene lookup returns CDR1 SGDLS and CDR2 YYNGEE. V dropped 3 bases and J dropped 9; count of bases not matched to a gene: 20. CDR3 size: 19 residues. The DNA for the CDR3 is TGTGCCAGCAGCGAGAGGGAGAAACTAGCGGGAGCTCTCTGGGGTGAGCAGTTCTTC. Protein: CASSEREKLAGALWGEQFF.

The chain carries TRBV12-5 and TRBJ1-1; no reliable D call. Deletions cut 1 base from V and 4 bases from J, with 7 bases between. Germline CDR1 is LGHNT and CDR2 is FRNRAP. This CDR3 region has 13 residues. CDR3 sequence reads: CASGLESGTEAFF. The CDR3 DNA reads as TGTGCTAGTGGTTTGGAATCTGGCACTGAAGCTTTCTTT. Full variable domain (rest looked up from reference TRBV12-5 and TRBJ1-1): DARVTQTPRHKVTEMGQEVTMRCQPILGHNTVFWYRQTMMQGLELLAYFRNRAPLDDSGMPKDRFSAEMPDATLATLKIQPSEPRDSAVYFCASGLESGTEAFFGQGTRLTVV.

This clone turned up a few times. J is TRBJ2-2 and V is TRBV11-3, with D possibly TRBD1 on 5 matching bases. V was trimmed by 3 bases and J by 6 bases, leaving 11 bases between them. Germline CDR1 and CDR2: SGHNT and YENEEA. This CDR3 is 14 amino acids long. CDR3 residues: CASSFQGVSGELFF. DNA for the CDR3: TGTGCCAGCAGCTTTCAAGGGGTGTCCGGGGAGCTGTTTTTT.